A selection of T cell receptor beta chains follows, all from one sample in a study of T cell repertoires in cytomegalovirus infection. TCRdb redid the calling of the reads with MiXCR, one entry per CDR3 protein. The sample has some 300,000 distinct CDR3 sequences; about a sixth are singletons. Sequenced: PBMCs. The receptors derive from a human donor in good health (CMV status not recorded). Some clones in this sample may be carry-over from other donors' samples. The CDR3 runs from the conserved cysteine through the conserved F or W. Each record gives: V gene, J gene, clone size, D gene, CDR3 protein, CDR3 DNA. D genes are given only for firm matches. Only part of the rows carry a size: once, few, many, or a class if the clone is expanded.

TRBV19,TRBJ2-2,-,-,CASSIRLTGELFF,TGTGCCAGTAGTATCCGGCTCACCGGGGAGCTGTTTTTT
TRBV4-2,TRBJ2-1,many,-,CASSQEGAPGTGEQFF,TGTGCCAGCAGCCAAGAAGGAGCACCGGGGACCGGTGAGCAGTTCTTC
TRBV9,TRBJ1-2,few,TRBD1,CASSEAGGSNYGYTF,TGTGCCAGCAGCGAGGCAGGGGGCAGCAACTATGGCTACACCTTC
TRBV28,TRBJ1-2,-,-,CASSPNRDNHGYTF,TGTGCCAGCAGTCCCAACAGGGATAACCATGGCTACACCTTC
TRBV20-1,TRBJ2-2,few,TRBD1,CSAATGGEPDTGELFF,TGCAGTGCTGCGACAGGGGGCGAGCCGGACACCGGGGAGCTGTTTTTT
TRBV9,TRBJ2-7,few,TRBD1,CASSEGTGTVYEQYF,TGTGCCAGCAGCGAGGGGACAGGGACTGTCTACGAGCAGTACTTC
TRBV12-3/TRBV12-4,TRBJ2-3,many,TRBD1,CASSFEGARDTQYF,TGTGCCAGCAGTTTTGAGGGGGCTAGGGATACGCAGTATTTT
TRBV20-1,TRBJ1-1,once,TRBD1,CSARSFGQATEAFF,TGCAGTGCTAGATCCTTTGGACAGGCCACTGAAGCTTTCTTT
TRBV28,TRBJ1-2,-,-,CASSLDTNYGYTF,TGTGCCAGCAGTTTAGACACTAACTATGGCTACACCTTC
TRBV4-1,TRBJ2-7,-,TRBD1,CASSQRTGTPSEQYF,TGCGCCAGCAGCCAAAGGACAGGGACACCCTCCGAGCAGTACTTC
TRBV6-2/TRBV6-3,TRBJ1-1,few,TRBD1,CASRTTGTVEAFF,TGTGCCAGCAGAACCACCGGGACAGTCGAAGCTTTCTTT
TRBV7-6,TRBJ1-3,-,-,CASSYGEAGNTIYF,TGTGCCAGCAGCTACGGGGAGGCTGGAAACACCATATATTTT
TRBV5-1,TRBJ2-6,-,-,CASQTTGANVLTF,TGCGCCAGTCAGACAACCGGGGCCAACGTCCTGACTTTC
TRBV28,TRBJ1-1,few,-,CASSLGHTEAFF,TGTGCCAGCAGTCTAGGACACACTGAAGCTTTCTTT
TRBV5-1,TRBJ2-7,few,TRBD1,CASSWTGQGFDEQYF,TGCGCCAGCAGCTGGACGGGACAGGGGTTCGACGAGCAGTACTTC
TRBV5-4,TRBJ2-7,-,TRBD1,CASSRTGSTPYEQYF,TGTGCCAGCAGCAGGACAGGATCAACACCCTACGAGCAGTACTTC
TRBV20-1,TRBJ2-5,-,-,CSAQDYKETQYF,TGCAGTGCCCAGGACTACAAAGAGACCCAGTACTTC
TRBV7-2,TRBJ1-2,many,-,CASSLYTGYYGYTF,TGTGCCAGCAGCTTATATACAGGGTACTATGGCTACACCTTC
TRBV7-2,TRBJ1-2,few,-,CASSLGRQRNYGYTF,TGTGCCAGCAGCTTAGGAAGGCAGCGAAACTATGGCTACACCTTC
TRBV7-2,TRBJ1-2,few,TRBD1,CASSLGGTGASPGYTF,TGTGCCAGCAGCTTAGGGGGGACAGGGGCGTCTCCTGGCTACACCTTC
TRBV7-2,TRBJ1-1,many,TRBD1,CASRLRDSLNTEAFF,TGTGCCAGCAGACTACGGGACAGTTTGAACACTGAAGCTTTCTTT
TRBV10-3,TRBJ2-3,-,TRBD2,CAISDLAGGALETSTDTQYF,TGTGCCATCAGTGACCTAGCGGGGGGGGCTCTGGAAACTAGCACAGATACGCAGTATTTT